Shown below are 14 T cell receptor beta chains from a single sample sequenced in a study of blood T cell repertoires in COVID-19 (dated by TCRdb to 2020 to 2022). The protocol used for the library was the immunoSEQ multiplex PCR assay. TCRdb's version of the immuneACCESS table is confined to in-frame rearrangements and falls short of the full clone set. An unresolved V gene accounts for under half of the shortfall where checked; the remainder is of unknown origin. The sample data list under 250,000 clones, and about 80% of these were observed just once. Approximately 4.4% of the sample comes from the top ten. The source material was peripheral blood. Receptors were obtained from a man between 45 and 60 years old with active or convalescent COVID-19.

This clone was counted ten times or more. The CDR3 DNA sequence: TGCGCCAGCAGCTTGGTAGGCAGGGATGGTTCCGGCTACACCTTC. Amino acid sequence: CASSLVGRDGSGYTF. This sequence joins TRBV5-1 and TRBJ1-2, with D maybe TRBD1 (5 bases). The CDR3 totals 15 residues. Per the germline V gene, CDR1 is SGHRS and CDR2 is YFSETQ. The V gene lost 0 bases and the J gene lost 8 bases, with 17 bases spanning the gap.

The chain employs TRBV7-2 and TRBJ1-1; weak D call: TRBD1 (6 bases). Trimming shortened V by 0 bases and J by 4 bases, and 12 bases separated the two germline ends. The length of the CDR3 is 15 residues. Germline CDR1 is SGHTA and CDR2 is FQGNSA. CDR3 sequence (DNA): TGTGCCAGCAGCTTAGCGCTACAGGGTATCACTGAAGCTTTCTTT. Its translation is CASSLALQGITEAFF.

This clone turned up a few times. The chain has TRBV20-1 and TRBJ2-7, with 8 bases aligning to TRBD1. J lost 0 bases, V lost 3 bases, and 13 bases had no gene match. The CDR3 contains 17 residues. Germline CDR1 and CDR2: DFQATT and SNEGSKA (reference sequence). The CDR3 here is CSASQRDRSWSSYEQYF. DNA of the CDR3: TGCAGTGCTAGTCAGAGGGACAGGTCGTGGAGCTCCTACGAGCAGTACTTC.

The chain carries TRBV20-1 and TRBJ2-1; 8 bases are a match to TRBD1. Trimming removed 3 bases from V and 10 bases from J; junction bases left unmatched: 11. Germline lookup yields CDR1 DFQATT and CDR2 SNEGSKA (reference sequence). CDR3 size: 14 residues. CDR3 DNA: TGCAGTGCTAGTGTCCGGACAGGGTTCGGGGAGCAGTTCTTC. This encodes CSASVRTGFGEQFF.

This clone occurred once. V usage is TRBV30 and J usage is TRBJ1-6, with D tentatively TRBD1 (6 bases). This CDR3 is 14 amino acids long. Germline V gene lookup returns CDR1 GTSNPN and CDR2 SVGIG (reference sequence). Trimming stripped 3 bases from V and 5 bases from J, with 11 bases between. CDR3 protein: CAWSGQSDNSPLHF. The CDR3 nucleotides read TGTGCCTGGAGCGGACAGTCTGATAATTCACCCCTCCACTTT.

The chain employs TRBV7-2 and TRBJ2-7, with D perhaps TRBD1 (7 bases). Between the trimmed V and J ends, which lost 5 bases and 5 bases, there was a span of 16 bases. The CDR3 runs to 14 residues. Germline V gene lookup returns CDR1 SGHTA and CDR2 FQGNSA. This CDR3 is CASSVQGRHNEQYF. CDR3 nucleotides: TGTGCCAGCAGCGTACAGGGGAGGCATAACGAGCAGTACTTC.

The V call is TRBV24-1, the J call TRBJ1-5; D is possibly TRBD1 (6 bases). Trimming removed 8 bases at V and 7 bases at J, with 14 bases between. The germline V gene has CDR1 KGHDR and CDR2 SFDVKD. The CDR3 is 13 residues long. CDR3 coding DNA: TGTGCCACCATGGGGGGGCTAGGGCAGCCCCAGCATTTT. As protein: CATMGGLGQPQHF.

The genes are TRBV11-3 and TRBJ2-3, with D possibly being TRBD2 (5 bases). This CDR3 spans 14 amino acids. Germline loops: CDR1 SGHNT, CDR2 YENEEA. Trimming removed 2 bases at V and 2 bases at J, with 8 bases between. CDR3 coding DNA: TGTGCCAGCAGCTTAAGCGGAACCACAGATACGCAGTATTTT. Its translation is CASSLSGTTDTQYF.

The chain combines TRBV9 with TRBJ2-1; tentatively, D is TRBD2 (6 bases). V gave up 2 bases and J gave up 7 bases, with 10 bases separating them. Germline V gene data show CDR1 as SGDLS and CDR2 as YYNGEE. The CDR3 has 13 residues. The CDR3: CASSVGGENEQFF. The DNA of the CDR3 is TGTGCCAGCAGCGTTGGCGGGGAAAATGAGCAGTTCTTC.

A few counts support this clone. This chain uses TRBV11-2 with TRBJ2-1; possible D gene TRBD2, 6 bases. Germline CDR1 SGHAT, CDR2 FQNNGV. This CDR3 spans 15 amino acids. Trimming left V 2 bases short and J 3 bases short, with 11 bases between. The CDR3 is CASSLLSGFYNEQFF. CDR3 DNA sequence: TGTGCCAGCAGCTTATTAAGCGGGTTCTACAATGAGCAGTTCTTC.

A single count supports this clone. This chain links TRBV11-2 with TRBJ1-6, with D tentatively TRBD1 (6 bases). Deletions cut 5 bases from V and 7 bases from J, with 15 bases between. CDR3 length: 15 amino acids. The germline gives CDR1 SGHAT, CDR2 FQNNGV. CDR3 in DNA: TGTGCCAGCAGCGCCACCAGGGGAGGGAATTCACCCCTCCACTTT. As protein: CASSATRGGNSPLHF.

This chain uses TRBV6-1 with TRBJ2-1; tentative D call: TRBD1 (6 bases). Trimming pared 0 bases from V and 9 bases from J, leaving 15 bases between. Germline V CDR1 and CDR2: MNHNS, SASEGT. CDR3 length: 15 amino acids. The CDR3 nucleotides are TGTGCCAGCAGTGAAGCGGGGTGGGGGCTTGGTGAGCAGTTCTTC. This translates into CASSEAGWGLGEQFF.

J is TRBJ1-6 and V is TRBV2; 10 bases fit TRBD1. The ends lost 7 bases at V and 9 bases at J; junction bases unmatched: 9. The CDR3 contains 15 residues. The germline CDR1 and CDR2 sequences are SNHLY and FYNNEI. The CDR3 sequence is CASTNFDRGRSPLHF. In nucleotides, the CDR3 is TGTGCCAGCACCAACTTCGACAGGGGGCGTTCACCCCTCCACTTT.

CDR3 bases: TGTGCCAGCAGAAGACAGACGAATCAGCCCCAGCATTTT. This codes for CASRRQTNQPQHF. This chain connects TRBV2 to TRBJ1-5; possible D gene TRBD1, 5 bases. CDR3 length: 13 residues. The V gene lost 6 bases and the J gene lost 4 bases, with 10 bases spanning the gap. Germline CDR1 is SNHLY and CDR2 is FYNNEI.